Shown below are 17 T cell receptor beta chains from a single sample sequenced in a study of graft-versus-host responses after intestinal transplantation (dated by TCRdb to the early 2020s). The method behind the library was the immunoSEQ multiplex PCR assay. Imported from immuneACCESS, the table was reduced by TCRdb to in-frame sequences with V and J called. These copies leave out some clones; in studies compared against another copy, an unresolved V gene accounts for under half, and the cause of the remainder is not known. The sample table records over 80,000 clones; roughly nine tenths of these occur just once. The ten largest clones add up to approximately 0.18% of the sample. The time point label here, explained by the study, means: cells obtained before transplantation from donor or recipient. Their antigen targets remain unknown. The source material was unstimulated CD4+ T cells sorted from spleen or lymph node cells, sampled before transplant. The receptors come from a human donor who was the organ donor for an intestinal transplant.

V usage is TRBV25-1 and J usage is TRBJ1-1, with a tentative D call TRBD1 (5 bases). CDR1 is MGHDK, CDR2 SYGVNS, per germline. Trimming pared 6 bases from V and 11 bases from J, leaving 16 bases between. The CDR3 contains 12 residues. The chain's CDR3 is CASSDRGMEAFF. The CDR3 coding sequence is TGTGCCAGCAGCGATAGGGGTATGGAGGCTTTCTTT.

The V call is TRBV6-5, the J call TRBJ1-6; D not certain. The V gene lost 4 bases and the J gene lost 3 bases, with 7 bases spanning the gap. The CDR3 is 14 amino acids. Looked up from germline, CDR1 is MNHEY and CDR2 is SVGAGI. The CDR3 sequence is CASSFRSYNSPLHF. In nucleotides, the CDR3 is TGTGCCAGCAGTTTCCGGAGCTATAATTCACCCCTCCACTTT.

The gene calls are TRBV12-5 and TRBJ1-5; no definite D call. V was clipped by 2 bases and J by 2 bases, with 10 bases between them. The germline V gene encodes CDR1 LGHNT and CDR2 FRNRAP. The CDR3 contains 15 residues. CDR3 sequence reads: CASGLTVLGNQPQHF. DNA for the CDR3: TGTGCTAGTGGTTTGACGGTTTTAGGCAATCAGCCCCAGCATTTT. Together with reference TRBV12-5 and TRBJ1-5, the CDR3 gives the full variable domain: DARVTQTPRHKVTEMGQEVTMRCQPILGHNTVFWYRQTMMQGLELLAYFRNRAPLDDSGMPKDRFSAEMPDATLATLKIQPSEPRDSAVYFCASGLTVLGNQPQHFGDGTRLSIL.

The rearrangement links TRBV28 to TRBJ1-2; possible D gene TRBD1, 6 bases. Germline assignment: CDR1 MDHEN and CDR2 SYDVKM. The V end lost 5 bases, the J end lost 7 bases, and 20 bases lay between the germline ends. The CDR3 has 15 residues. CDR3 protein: CASSMRQGFVGGYTF. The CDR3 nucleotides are TGTGCCAGCAGTATGCGCCAGGGGTTTGTGGGTGGCTACACCTTC.

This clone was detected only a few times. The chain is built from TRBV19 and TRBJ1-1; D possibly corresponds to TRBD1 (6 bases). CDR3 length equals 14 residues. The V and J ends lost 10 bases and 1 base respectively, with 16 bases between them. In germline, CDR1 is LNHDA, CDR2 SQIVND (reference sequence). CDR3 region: CATTIMTGNTEAFF. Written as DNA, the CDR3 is TGTGCCACCACGATAATGACAGGGAACACTGAAGCTTTCTTT.

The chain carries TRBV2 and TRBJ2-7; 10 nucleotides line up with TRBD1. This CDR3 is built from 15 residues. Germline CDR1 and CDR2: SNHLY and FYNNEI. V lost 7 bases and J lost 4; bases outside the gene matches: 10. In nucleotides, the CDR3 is TGTGCCAGCACCCGGGACAGGGGCCTCGGGTACGAGCAGTACTTC. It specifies CASTRDRGLGYEQYF.

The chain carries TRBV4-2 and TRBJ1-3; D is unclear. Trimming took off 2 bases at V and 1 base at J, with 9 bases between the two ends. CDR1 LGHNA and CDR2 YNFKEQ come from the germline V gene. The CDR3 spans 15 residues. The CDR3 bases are TGTGCCAGCAGCCAACGAGTACAGTCTGGAAACACCATATATTTT. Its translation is CASSQRVQSGNTIYF.

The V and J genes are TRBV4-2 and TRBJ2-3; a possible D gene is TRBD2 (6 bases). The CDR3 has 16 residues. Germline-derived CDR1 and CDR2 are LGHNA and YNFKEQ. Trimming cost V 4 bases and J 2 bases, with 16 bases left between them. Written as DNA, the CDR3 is TGTGCCAGCAGCCTTAAAGACGGACTAATCACAGATACGCAGTATTTT. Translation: CASSLKDGLITDTQYF.

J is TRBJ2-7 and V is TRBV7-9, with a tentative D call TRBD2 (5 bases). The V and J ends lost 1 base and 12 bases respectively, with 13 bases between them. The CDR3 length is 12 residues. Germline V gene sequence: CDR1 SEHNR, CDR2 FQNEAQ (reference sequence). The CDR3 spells CASSLDAGYGYF. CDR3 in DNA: TGTGCCAGCAGCTTAGATGCGGGTTATGGGTACTTC.

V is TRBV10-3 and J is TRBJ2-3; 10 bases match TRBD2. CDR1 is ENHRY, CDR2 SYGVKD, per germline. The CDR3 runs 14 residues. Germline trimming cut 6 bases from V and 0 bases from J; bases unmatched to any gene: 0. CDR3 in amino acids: CAIRLAGSTDTQYF. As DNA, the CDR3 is TGTGCCATCAGACTAGCGGGGAGCACAGATACGCAGTATTTT.

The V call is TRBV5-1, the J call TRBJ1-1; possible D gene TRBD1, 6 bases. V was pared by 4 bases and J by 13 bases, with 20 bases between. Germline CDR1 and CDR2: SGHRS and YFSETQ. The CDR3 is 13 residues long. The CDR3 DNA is TGCGCCAGCAGCCCGCACGGGGACACCTACGGTTTCTTT. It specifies CASSPHGDTYGFF.

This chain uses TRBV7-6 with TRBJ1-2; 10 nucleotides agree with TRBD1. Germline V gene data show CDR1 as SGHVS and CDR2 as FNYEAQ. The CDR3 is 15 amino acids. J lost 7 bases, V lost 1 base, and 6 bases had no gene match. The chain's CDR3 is CASSLGDRGRGGYTF. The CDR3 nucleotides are TGTGCCAGCAGCTTAGGAGACAGGGGGCGCGGTGGCTACACCTTC.

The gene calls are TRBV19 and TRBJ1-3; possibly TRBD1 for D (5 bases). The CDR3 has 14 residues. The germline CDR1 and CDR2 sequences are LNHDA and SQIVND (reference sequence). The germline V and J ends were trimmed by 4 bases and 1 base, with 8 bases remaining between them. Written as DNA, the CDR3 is TGTGCCAGTAGTACAGGGAATTCTGGAAACACCATATATTTT. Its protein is CASSTGNSGNTIYF. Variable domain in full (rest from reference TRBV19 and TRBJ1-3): DGGITQSPKYLFRKEGQNVTLSCEQNLNHDAMYWYRQDPGQGLRLIYYSQIVNDFQKGDIAEGYSVSREKKESFPLTVTSAQKNPTAFYLCASSTGNSGNTIYFGEGSWLTVV.

The CDR3 loop reads CASSLTPQGSAYGYTF. The CDR3 DNA follows: TGTGCCAGCAGCTTAACCCCTCAGGGGTCGGCTTATGGCTACACCTTC. V usage is TRBV7-3 and J usage is TRBJ1-2, with D possibly being TRBD1 (6 bases). Germline CDR1 SGHTA, CDR2 FQGTGA. V was trimmed by 0 bases and J by 5 bases, leaving 16 bases between them. This CDR3 is built from 16 residues.

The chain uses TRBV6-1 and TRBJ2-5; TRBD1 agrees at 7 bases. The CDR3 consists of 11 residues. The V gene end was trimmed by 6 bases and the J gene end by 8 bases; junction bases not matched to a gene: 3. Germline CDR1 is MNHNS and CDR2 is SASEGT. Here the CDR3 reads CASRGDRTQYF. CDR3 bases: TGTGCCAGCAGGGGGGACAGAACCCAGTACTTC.

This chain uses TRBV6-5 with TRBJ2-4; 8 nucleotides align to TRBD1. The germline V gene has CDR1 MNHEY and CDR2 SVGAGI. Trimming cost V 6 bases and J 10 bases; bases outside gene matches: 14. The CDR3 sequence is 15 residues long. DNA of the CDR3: TGTGCCAGCAGCCCCCGGGACAGGCTCCCGAGAATTCAGTACTTC. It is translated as CASSPRDRLPRIQYF.

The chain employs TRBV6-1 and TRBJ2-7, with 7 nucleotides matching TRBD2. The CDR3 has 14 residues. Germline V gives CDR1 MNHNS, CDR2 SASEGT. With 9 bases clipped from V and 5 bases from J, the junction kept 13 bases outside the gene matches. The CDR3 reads CARGVGGGANEQYF. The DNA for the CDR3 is TGTGCCAGGGGGGTTGGGGGAGGGGCGAACGAGCAGTACTTC.